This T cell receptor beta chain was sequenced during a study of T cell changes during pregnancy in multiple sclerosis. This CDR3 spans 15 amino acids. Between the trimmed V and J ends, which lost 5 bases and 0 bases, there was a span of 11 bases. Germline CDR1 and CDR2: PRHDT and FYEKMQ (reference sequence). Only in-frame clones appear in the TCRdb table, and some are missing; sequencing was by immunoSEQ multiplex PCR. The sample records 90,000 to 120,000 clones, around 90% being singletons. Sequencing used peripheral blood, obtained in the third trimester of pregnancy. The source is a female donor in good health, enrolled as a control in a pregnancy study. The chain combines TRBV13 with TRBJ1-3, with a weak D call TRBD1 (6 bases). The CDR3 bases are TGTGCCAGCAGCCTACAGGGTTTCTCTGGAAACACCATATATTTT. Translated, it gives CASSLQGFSGNTIYF.